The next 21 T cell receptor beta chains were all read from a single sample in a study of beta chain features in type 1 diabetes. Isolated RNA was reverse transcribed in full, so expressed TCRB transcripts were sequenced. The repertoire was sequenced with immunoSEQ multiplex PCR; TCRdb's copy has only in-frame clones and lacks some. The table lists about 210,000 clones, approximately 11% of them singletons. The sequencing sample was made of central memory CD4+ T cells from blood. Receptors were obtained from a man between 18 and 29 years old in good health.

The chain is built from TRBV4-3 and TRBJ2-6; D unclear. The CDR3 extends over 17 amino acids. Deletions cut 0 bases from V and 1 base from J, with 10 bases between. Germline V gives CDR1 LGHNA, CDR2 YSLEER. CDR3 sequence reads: CASSQDWSSSGANVLTF. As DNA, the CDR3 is TGCGCCAGCAGCCAAGATTGGTCCTCTTCTGGGGCCAACGTCCTGACTTTC.

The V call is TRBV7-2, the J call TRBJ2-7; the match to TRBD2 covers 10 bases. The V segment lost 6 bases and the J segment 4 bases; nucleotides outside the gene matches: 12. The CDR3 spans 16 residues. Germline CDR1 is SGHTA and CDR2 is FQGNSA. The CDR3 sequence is CASSSHPGTSEYEQYF. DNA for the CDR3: TGTGCCAGCAGTTCCCATCCCGGGACTAGCGAGTACGAGCAGTACTTC.

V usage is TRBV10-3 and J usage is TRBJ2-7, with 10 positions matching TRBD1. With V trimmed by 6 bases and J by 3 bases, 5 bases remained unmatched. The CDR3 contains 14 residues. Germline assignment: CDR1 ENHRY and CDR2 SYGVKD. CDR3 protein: CAIRVGQGDYEQYF. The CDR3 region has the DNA TGTGCCATCAGGGTAGGACAGGGGGACTACGAGCAGTACTTC.

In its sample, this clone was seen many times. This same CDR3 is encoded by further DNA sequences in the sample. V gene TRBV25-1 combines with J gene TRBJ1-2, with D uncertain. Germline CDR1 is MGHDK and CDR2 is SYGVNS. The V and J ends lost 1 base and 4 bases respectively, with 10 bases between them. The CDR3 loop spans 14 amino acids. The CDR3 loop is CASSEWGIAYGYTF. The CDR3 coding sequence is TGTGCCAGCAGTGAATGGGGAATCGCCTATGGCTACACCTTC.

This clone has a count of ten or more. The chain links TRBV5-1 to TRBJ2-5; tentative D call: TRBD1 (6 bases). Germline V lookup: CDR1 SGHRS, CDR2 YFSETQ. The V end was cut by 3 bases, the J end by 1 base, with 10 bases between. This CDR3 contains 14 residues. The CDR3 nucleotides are TGCGCCAGCAGCTCCGGACAGTTCCAAGAGACCCAGTACTTC. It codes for CASSSGQFQETQYF. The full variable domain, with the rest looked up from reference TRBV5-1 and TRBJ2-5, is KAGVTQTPRYLIKTRGQQVTLSCSPISGHRSVSWYQQTPGQGLQFLFEYFSETQRNKGNFPGRFSGRQFSNSRSEMNVSTLELGDSALYLCASSSGQFQETQYFGPGTRLLVL.

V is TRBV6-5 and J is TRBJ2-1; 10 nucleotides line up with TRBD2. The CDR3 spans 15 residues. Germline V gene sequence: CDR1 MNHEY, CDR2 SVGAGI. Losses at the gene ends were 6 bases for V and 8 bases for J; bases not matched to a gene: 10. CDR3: CASSLAGEGSDEQFF. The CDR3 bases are TGTGCCAGCAGCCTAGCGGGAGAGGGGTCGGATGAGCAGTTCTTC.

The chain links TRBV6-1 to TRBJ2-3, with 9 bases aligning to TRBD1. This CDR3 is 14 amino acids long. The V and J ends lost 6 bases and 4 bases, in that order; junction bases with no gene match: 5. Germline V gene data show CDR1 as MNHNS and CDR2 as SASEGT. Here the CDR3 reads CASRTGGAADTQYF. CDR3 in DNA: TGTGCCAGCAGAACAGGGGGCGCGGCAGATACGCAGTATTTT.

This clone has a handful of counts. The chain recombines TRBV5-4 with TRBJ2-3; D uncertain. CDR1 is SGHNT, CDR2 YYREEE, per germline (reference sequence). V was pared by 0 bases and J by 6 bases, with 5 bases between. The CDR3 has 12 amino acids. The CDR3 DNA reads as TGTGCCAGCAGCTTGGACGGGGATACGCAGTATTTT. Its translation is CASSLDGDTQYF.

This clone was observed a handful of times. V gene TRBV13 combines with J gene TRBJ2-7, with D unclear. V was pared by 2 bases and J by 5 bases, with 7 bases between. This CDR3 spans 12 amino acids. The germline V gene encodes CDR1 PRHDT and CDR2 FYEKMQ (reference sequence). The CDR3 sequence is CASSLKRDEQYF. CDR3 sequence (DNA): TGTGCCAGCAGCTTAAAAAGGGACGAGCAGTACTTC.

CDR3 bases: TGTGCCAGCAGCCAAGATAGCGGGAGTGGTTATGAGCAGTTCTTC. Protein: CASSQDSGSGYEQFF. The chain joins TRBV4-2 to TRBJ2-1, with TRBD2 matching over 9 bases. The V gene's germline CDR1 is LGHNA and CDR2 YNFKEQ. The CDR3 is 15 amino acids. Trimming took 0 bases from V and 8 from J; bases not matched to a gene: 5.

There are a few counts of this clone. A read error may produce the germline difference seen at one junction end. The DNA of the CDR3 is TGTGCCACCCGTCTCGGGGCCGCCTACGAACAGTACTTC. Its protein is CATRLGAAYEQYF. The chain uses TRBV28 and TRBJ2-7, with D perhaps given as TRBD1 or TRBD2 (5 bases each). CDR1 is MDHEN and CDR2 is SYDVKM in the germline V gene. There are 13 residues in the CDR3.

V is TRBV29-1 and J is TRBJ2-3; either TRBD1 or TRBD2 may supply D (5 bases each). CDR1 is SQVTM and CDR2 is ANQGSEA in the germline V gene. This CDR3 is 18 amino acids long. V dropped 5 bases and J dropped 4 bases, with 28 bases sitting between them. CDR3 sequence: CSVRGLLEGTLASDTQYF. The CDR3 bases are TGCAGCGTTAGGGGCCTACTTGAGGGAACCCTCGCCTCAGATACGCAGTATTTT.

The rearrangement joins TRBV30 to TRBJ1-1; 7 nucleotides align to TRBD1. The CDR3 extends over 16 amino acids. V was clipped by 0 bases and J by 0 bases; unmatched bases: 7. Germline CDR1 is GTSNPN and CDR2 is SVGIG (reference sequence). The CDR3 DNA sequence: TGTGCCTGGAGTGTACCGGGACAGTTCATGAACACTGAAGCTTTCTTT. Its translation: CAWSVPGQFMNTEAFF.

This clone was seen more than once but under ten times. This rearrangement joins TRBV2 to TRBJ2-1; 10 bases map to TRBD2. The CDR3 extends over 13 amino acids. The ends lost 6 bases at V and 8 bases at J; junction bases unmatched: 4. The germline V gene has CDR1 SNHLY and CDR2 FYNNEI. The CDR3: CASREREGDEQFF. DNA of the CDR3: TGTGCCAGCAGGGAGCGGGAGGGGGATGAGCAGTTCTTC.

CDR3 DNA: TGTGCCAGCAGCCCCTACCGGGACAAAGACTACGAGCAGTACTTC. This gives the protein CASSPYRDKDYEQYF. V and J are TRBV9 and TRBJ2-7; the D gene is possibly TRBD1 (6 bases). V lost 4 bases, J lost 3 bases, and 17 bases lay in between. The CDR3 length is 15 residues. Germline V lookup: CDR1 SGDLS, CDR2 YYNGEE.

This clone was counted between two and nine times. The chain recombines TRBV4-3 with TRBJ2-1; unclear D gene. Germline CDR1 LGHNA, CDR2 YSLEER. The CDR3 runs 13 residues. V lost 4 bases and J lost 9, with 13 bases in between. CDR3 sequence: CASSRIVRSEQFF. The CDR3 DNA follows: TGCGCCAGCAGCCGGATTGTTCGTAGTGAGCAGTTCTTC.

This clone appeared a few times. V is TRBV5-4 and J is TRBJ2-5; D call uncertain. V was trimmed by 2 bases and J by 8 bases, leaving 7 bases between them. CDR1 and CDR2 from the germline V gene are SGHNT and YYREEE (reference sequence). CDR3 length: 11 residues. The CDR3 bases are TGTGCCAGCAGCTTTCAAGGTACCCAGTACTTC. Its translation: CASSFQGTQYF.

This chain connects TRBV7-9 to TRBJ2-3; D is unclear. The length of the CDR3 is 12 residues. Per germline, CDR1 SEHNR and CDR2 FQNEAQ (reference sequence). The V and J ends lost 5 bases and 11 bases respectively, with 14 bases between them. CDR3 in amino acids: CASSATAGGQYF. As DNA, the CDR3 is TGTGCCAGCAGCGCGACGGCTGGTGGGCAGTATTTT.

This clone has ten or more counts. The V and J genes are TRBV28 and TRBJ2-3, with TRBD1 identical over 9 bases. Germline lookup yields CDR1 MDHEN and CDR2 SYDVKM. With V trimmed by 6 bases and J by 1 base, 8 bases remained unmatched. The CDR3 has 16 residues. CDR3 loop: CASSPGQGRGTDTQYF. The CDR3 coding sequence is TGTGCCAGCAGCCCCGGACAGGGGCGGGGCACAGATACGCAGTATTTT.

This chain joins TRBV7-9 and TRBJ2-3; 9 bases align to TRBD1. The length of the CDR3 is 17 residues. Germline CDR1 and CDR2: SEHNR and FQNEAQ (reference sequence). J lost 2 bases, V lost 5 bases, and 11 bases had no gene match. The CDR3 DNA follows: TGTGCCAGCAGCCCGGCATACAGGGGGCCCCTCACAGATACGCAGTATTTT. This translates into CASSPAYRGPLTDTQYF. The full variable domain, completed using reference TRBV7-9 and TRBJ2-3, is DTGVSQNPRHKITKRGQNVTFRCDPISEHNRLYWYRQTLGQGPEFLTYFQNEAQLEKSRLLSDRFSAERPKGSFSTLEIQRTEQGDSAMYLCASSPAYRGPLTDTQYFGPGTRLTVL.

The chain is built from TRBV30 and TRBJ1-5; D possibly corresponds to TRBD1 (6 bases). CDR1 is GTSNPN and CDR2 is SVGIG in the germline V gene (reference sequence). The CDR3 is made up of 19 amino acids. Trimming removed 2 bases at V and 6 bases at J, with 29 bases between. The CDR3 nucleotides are TGTGCCTGGAGTCCATATTCTCCTCGACAAGGGGGTACGGGTCAGCCCCAGCATTTT. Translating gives CAWSPYSPRQGGTGQPQHF.